The 27 T cell receptor beta chains below come from one sample, sequenced in a study of cytomegalovirus exposure and HLA in healthy donors. Vbeta (60) and Jbeta (13) primers were used in the PCR. Only in-frame clones appear in the TCRdb table, and some are missing; sequencing was by immunoSEQ multiplex PCR. The data show about 130,000 clones, 77% seen once. The source material was PBMCs. These receptors all stem from a male donor in good health and CMV-seropositive.

The chain combines TRBV5-1 with TRBJ2-5; 10 positions agree with TRBD1. V lost 6 bases to trimming and J lost 5 bases; unmatched junction nucleotides: 7. The germline V gene encodes CDR1 SGHRS and CDR2 YFSETQ. The CDR3 spans 14 residues. The CDR3 sequence: CASTGQGLMETQYF. The DNA for the CDR3 is TGCGCCAGCACGGGACAGGGGTTAATGGAGACCCAGTACTTC.

V usage is TRBV27 and J usage is TRBJ2-2, with a tentative D call TRBD2 (5 bases). Germline V gene data show CDR1 as MNHEY and CDR2 as SMNVEV (reference sequence). The length of the CDR3 is 17 residues. V lost 5 bases and J 5 bases, leaving 21 bases between the germline ends. CDR3 sequence (DNA): TGTGCCAGCAGTCCTCTTACGGATGCCCCGGGAACCGGGGAGCTGTTTTTT. Residues: CASSPLTDAPGTGELFF.

This clone occurred a few times. The chain combines TRBV6-6 with TRBJ1-2, with 8 bases aligning to TRBD1. V dropped 3 bases and J dropped 2; count of bases not matched to a gene: 5. Germline values: CDR1 MNHNY, CDR2 SVGAGI (reference sequence). This CDR3 has 15 amino acids. The CDR3 loop reads CASSYWQGANYGYTF. The CDR3 DNA sequence: TGTGCCAGCAGTTATTGGCAGGGGGCGAACTATGGCTACACCTTC.

The chain has TRBV7-8 and TRBJ2-2; tentatively, D is TRBD2 (5 bases). With 2 bases removed from V and 8 bases from J, the gap between germline ends came to 15 bases. Germline CDR1 and CDR2: SGHVS and FQNEAQ. There are 15 residues in the CDR3. For the CDR3, the DNA is TGTGCCAGCAGCTTAAGAGGGCCCCCTAGGGGGGAGCTGTTTTTT. Amino acid sequence: CASSLRGPPRGELFF. The variable domain in full, with the rest retrieved from reference TRBV7-8 and TRBJ2-2, is GAGVSQSPRYKVAKRGQDVALRCDPISGHVSLFWYQQALGQGPEFLTYFQNEAQLDKSGLPSDRFFAERPEGSVSTLKIQRTQQEDSAVYLCASSLRGPPRGELFFGEGSRLTVL.

Only one count was recorded for this clone. The rearrangement uses TRBV15 and TRBJ2-2, with 8 bases aligning to TRBD2. This CDR3 has 15 amino acids. Germline trimming cut 3 bases from V and 5 bases from J; bases unmatched to any gene: 5. Germline V lookup: CDR1 LNHNV, CDR2 YYDKDF (reference sequence). The CDR3 sequence is CATSRGLEGTGELFF. For the CDR3, the DNA is TGTGCCACCAGCAGGGGACTAGAGGGTACCGGGGAGCTGTTTTTT.

The CDR3 nucleotides are TGTGCCAGCAGCCGCGCAGGGGGCAACTATGGCTACACCTTC. This sequence encodes CASSRAGGNYGYTF. The chain carries TRBV7-9 and TRBJ1-2; 8 bases are shared with TRBD1. Trimming at V came to 5 bases and at J to 2 bases, leaving 4 bases not matched to a gene. The germline V gene has CDR1 SEHNR and CDR2 FQNEAQ (reference sequence). This CDR3 has 14 amino acids.

This chain joins TRBV4-1 and TRBJ2-1; 10 nucleotides line up with TRBD2. The V and J ends lost 1 base and 10 bases, in that order; junction bases with no gene match: 7. The CDR3 sequence is 15 residues long. The V gene's germline CDR1 is MGHRA and CDR2 YSYEKL. Written as DNA, the CDR3 is TGCGCCAGCAGCCAAGTCCTAGCGGGAGTGGCCGAGCAGTTCTTC. It codes for CASSQVLAGVAEQFF.

The chain combines TRBV27 with TRBJ2-3; D is perhaps TRBD2 (5 bases). V was trimmed by 6 bases and J by 5 bases, leaving 18 bases between them. Germline CDR1 and CDR2: MNHEY and SMNVEV (reference sequence). The CDR3 sequence is 15 residues long. In DNA form, the CDR3 reads TGTGCCAGCAGCCTAGCCTCATGGGCTGGAGATACGCAGTATTTT. It is translated as CASSLASWAGDTQYF.

The gene calls are TRBV5-1 and TRBJ2-7, with TRBD2 identical over 11 bases. The CDR3 consists of 14 residues. From germline, CDR1 is SGHRS and CDR2 YFSETQ. V trimming: 1 base; J trimming: 3 bases; junction bases outside the gene matches: 0. The CDR3 loop is CASSLTSGGYEQYF. The CDR3 nucleotides are TGCGCCAGCAGCTTGACTAGCGGGGGCTACGAGCAGTACTTC.

V usage is TRBV7-8 and J usage is TRBJ2-7; 7 bases map to TRBD2. The J segment lost 2 bases and the V segment lost 0 bases, leaving 4 bases of the junction unmatched. The germline gives CDR1 SGHVS, CDR2 FQNEAQ. The CDR3 is 15 amino acids. The CDR3 coding sequence is TGTGCCAGCAGCTTAGCTGCTAGCGGTACCTACGAGCAGTACTTC. It is translated as CASSLAASGTYEQYF.

As concerns this clone: This sample includes further DNA sequences coding for the same CDR3. This sequence joins TRBV5-1 and TRBJ2-3, with a tentative D call TRBD1 (5 bases). CDR1 is SGHRS and CDR2 is YFSETQ in the germline V gene. CDR3 size: 16 residues. Trimming took 4 bases from V and 6 from J, leaving 21 bases between them. The CDR3 region is CASSLAITGPQDTQYF. As DNA, the CDR3 is TGCGCCAGCAGCCTGGCCATTACAGGCCCCCAGGATACGCAGTATTTT.

As regards this clone: This sample includes further DNA sequences coding for the same CDR3. This chain links TRBV5-1 with TRBJ2-1; unclear D gene. The CDR3 runs 12 residues. V lost 0 bases and J 7 bases, leaving 5 bases between the germline ends. The germline gives CDR1 SGHRS, CDR2 YFSETQ. CDR3 sequence: CASSLAGNEQFF. As DNA, the CDR3 is TGCGCCAGCAGCTTGGCCGGGAATGAGCAGTTCTTC.

The V gene is TRBV28, the J gene TRBJ1-2, with D perhaps matching TRBD1 (6 bases). The ends were cut back, 4 bases at V and 7 bases at J, with 13 bases in the middle. CDR1 is MDHEN and CDR2 is SYDVKM in the germline V gene. The CDR3 contains 13 residues. The CDR3 DNA is TGTGCCAGCAGTTCTAAGGACAGTTTTGGCTACACCTTC. This translates into CASSSKDSFGYTF.

This clone has only a few counts. A read error may produce the germline difference seen at one junction end. The chain links TRBV29-1 to TRBJ2-6; maybe TRBD1 (5 bases). The CDR3 loop spans 13 amino acids. Germline V gene data show CDR1 as SQVTM and CDR2 as ANQGSEA. Here the CDR3 DNA reads TGCAGCGCGTGGGAAGCTGGGGCCAACGGCCTGACTTTC. Encoded protein: CSAWEAGANGLTF.

V gene TRBV19 combines with J gene TRBJ1-2; D might be TRBD1 (5 bases). Germline V gives CDR1 LNHDA, CDR2 SQIVND (reference sequence). The V end lost 5 bases, the J end lost 5 bases, and 12 bases lay between the germline ends. The CDR3 length is 13 residues. CDR3 nucleotides: TGTGCCAGTAGTGCGACAGCTCCTTATGGCTACACCTTC. Amino acids: CASSATAPYGYTF.

This clone was seen only a few times. The V call is TRBV5-4, the J call TRBJ2-2; a weak D match, TRBD2 (6 bases). The CDR3 is made up of 15 amino acids. Trimming took 0 bases from V and 1 from J, leaving 7 bases between them. Germline values: CDR1 SGHNT, CDR2 YYREEE (reference sequence). The CDR3 DNA is TGTGCCAGCAGCTTGGGTAGCGGGAACACCGGGGAGCTGTTTTTT. It is translated as CASSLGSGNTGELFF.

This chain joins TRBV30 and TRBJ2-5, with 7 bases matching TRBD2. Per the germline V gene, CDR1 is GTSNPN and CDR2 is SVGIG (reference sequence). The CDR3 sequence is 12 residues long. The ends lost 5 bases at V and 5 bases at J; junction bases unmatched: 5. The CDR3 sequence is CAWGPGRETQYF. As DNA, the CDR3 is TGTGCCTGGGGCCCCGGGAGGGAGACCCAGTACTTC.

The CDR3 is CASSLWTVQETQYF. The CDR3 coding sequence is TGTGCCAGCAGCTTATGGACAGTCCAAGAGACCCAGTACTTC. The chain has TRBV11-1 and TRBJ2-5; D may be TRBD1 (6 bases). The CDR3 loop spans 14 amino acids. Trimming stripped 2 bases from V and 1 base from J, with 8 bases between. CDR1 and CDR2 (germline): SGHAT, FQDESV (reference sequence).

The chain couples TRBV7-9 to TRBJ1-1; unclear D gene. CDR1 SEHNR and CDR2 FQNEAQ come from the germline V gene (reference sequence). Trimming left V 5 bases short and J 1 base short, with 5 bases between. This CDR3 comprises 12 residues. CDR3 in DNA: TGTGCCAGCAGCGCAGGGAACACTGAAGCTTTCTTT. Its translation: CASSAGNTEAFF. Based on the CDR3 plus reference TRBV7-9 and TRBJ1-1, the full variable domain is DTGVSQNPRHKITKRGQNVTFRCDPISEHNRLYWYRQTLGQGPEFLTYFQNEAQLEKSRLLSDRFSAERPKGSFSTLEIQRTEQGDSAMYLCASSAGNTEAFFGQGTRLTVV.

This clone counts as medium-sized (0.01 to 0.1%). The V and J genes are TRBV19 and TRBJ1-1; D not certain. The CDR3 runs 14 residues. V lost 5 bases and J lost 0, with 10 bases in between. Germline values: CDR1 LNHDA, CDR2 SQIVND (reference sequence). This chain's CDR3 is CASSEGRLNTEAFF. Here the CDR3 DNA reads TGTGCCAGTAGTGAAGGGAGATTGAACACTGAAGCTTTCTTT. The variable domain in full, with the rest retrieved from reference TRBV19 and TRBJ1-1, is DGGITQSPKYLFRKEGQNVTLSCEQNLNHDAMYWYRQDPGQGLRLIYYSQIVNDFQKGDIAEGYSVSREKKESFPLTVTSAQKNPTAFYLCASSEGRLNTEAFFGQGTRLTVV.

The chain links TRBV5-4 to TRBJ2-5, with a tentative D call TRBD2 (6 bases). Gene TRBJ2-7 matches the end of the DNA better, so the J call may be wrong. CDR3 size: 14 residues. The V gene's germline CDR1 is SGHNT and CDR2 YYREEE (reference sequence). CDR3 in amino acids: CASSLGDSSYEQYF. CDR3 DNA: TGTGCCAGCAGCTTGGGGGACTCTTCCTACGAGCAGTACTTC.

This chain connects TRBV2 to TRBJ2-3; D not resolved. V lost 7 bases and J lost 1, with 12 bases in between. The length of the CDR3 is 14 residues. Germline V CDR1 and CDR2: SNHLY, FYNNEI. The CDR3 DNA reads as TGTGCCAGCACCGCAGATCGTCGCACAGATACGCAGTATTTT. Translated, it gives CASTADRRTDTQYF.

The chain links TRBV5-1 to TRBJ2-7; D might be TRBD1 (6 bases). CDR1 and CDR2 (germline): SGHRS, YFSETQ. V dropped 4 bases and J dropped 1 base, with 9 bases sitting between them. The CDR3 is made up of 13 amino acids. This chain's CDR3 is CASSTGQSYEQYF. CDR3 coding DNA: TGCGCCAGCAGCACCGGACAGTCCTACGAGCAGTACTTC.

The chain uses TRBV10-2 and TRBJ1-2; D may be TRBD1 (5 bases). This CDR3 is built from 13 residues. V dropped 5 bases and J dropped 3 bases, with 10 bases sitting between them. Germline V CDR1 and CDR2: WSHSY, SAAADI. The CDR3 coding sequence is TGCGCCAGCAGTTCGGGCAGGGACTATGGCTACACCTTC. Translation gives CASSSGRDYGYTF.

This rearrangement joins TRBV2 to TRBJ2-1, with 7 bases aligning to TRBD1. The CDR3 contains 15 residues. The ends lost 4 bases at V and 0 bases at J; junction bases unmatched: 3. Looked up from germline, CDR1 is SNHLY and CDR2 is FYNNEI. This CDR3 is CASSVDRVSYNEQFF. CDR3 DNA sequence: TGTGCCAGCAGTGTCGACAGGGTCTCCTACAATGAGCAGTTCTTC.

The chain uses TRBV28 and TRBJ2-1; TRBD1 agrees at 9 bases. The trim removed 3 bases at V and 4 bases at J, leaving 7 bases unmatched. The V gene's germline CDR1 is MDHEN and CDR2 SYDVKM. The CDR3 extends over 16 amino acids. The CDR3 DNA follows: TGTGCCAGCAGTTTCTACACAGGGGGCCGTTACAATGAGCAGTTCTTC. Translation: CASSFYTGGRYNEQFF.

The gene calls are TRBV2 and TRBJ1-5; D possibly corresponds to TRBD1 (6 bases). CDR1 is SNHLY, CDR2 FYNNEI, per germline. This CDR3 contains 13 residues. The V gene lost 5 bases and the J gene lost 5 bases, with 10 bases spanning the gap. The CDR3 DNA follows: TGTGCCAGCAGTCCAGGGGCGGATCAGCCCCAGCATTTT. Residues: CASSPGADQPQHF.